A selection of T cell receptor beta chains follows, all from one sample in a study of blood T cells in healthy people across ages. TCRdb processed the 5' RACE reads anew with MiXCR; each CDR3 protein has one entry. The sample holds 500,000 to 650,000 distinct CDR3 sequences; about 29% are singletons and the top ten take approximately 3.6%. The sample was also reused in another study, on T cells of mothers and their children.

Sequencing was performed on blood. Receptors originate from a boy between 2 and 10 years old in good health. The CDR3 runs from the conserved cysteine through the conserved F or W. Each record gives: J gene, V gene, D gene, clone size, CDR3 protein, CDR3 DNA. A D gene is named only where the DNA matches it firmly. Clone size is stated in some rows and not others, as once, few, many or a class when expanded.

j_gene: TRBJ1-2
v_gene: TRBV2
d_gene: TRBD1
abundance: -
CDR3aa: CASSPGQAYRYTF
CDR3nt: TGTGCCAGCAGTCCGGGACAGGCCTACCGCTACACCTTC

j_gene: TRBJ2-2
v_gene: TRBV6-1
d_gene: -
abundance: -
CDR3aa: CASKELANTGELFF
CDR3nt: TGTGCCAGCAAAGAACTCGCGAACACCGGGGAGCTGTTTTTT

j_gene: TRBJ2-3
v_gene: TRBV20-1
d_gene: -
abundance: few
CDR3aa: CSARTAARTDTQYF
CDR3nt: TGCAGTGCTAGAACGGCAGCCCGCACAGATACGCAGTATTTT

j_gene: TRBJ2-1
v_gene: TRBV12-3/TRBV12-4
d_gene: TRBD2
abundance: -
CDR3aa: CASRLGTCGKGGVNEQFF
CDR3nt: TGTGCCAGCAGACTCGGGACTTGCGGGAAGGGAGGGGTAAATGAGCAGTTCTTC

j_gene: TRBJ2-4
v_gene: TRBV5-4
d_gene: TRBD2
abundance: -
CDR3aa: CASSSRTSGTGDIQYF
CDR3nt: TGTGCCAGCAGCTCCAGGACTAGCGGGACGGGGGACATTCAGTACTTC

j_gene: TRBJ2-3
v_gene: TRBV29-1
d_gene: TRBD1
abundance: -
CDR3aa: CSARTGLGSDTQYF
CDR3nt: TGCAGCGCTCGGACAGGGCTGGGTTCCGATACGCAGTATTTT

j_gene: TRBJ2-3
v_gene: TRBV15
d_gene: -
abundance: once
CDR3aa: CATSWSGEGTDTQYF
CDR3nt: TGTGCCACCAGCTGGAGCGGTGAAGGGACAGATACGCAGTATTTT

j_gene: TRBJ2-1
v_gene: TRBV12-3/TRBV12-4
d_gene: TRBD1
abundance: few
CDR3aa: CASSRTGTYNEQFF
CDR3nt: TGTGCCAGCAGCAGGACAGGTACCTACAATGAGCAGTTCTTC

j_gene: TRBJ2-7
v_gene: TRBV9
d_gene: -
abundance: -
CDR3aa: CASSEKMRGEQYF
CDR3nt: TGTGCCAGCAGCGAGAAGATGAGGGGGGAGCAGTACTTC

j_gene: TRBJ1-3
v_gene: TRBV29-1
d_gene: -
abundance: -
CDR3aa: CSVLENSGNTIYF
CDR3nt: TGCAGCGTTTTGGAGAACTCTGGAAACACCATATATTTT

j_gene: TRBJ2-3
v_gene: TRBV12-5
d_gene: -
abundance: -
CDR3aa: CASGLVLARDIGDTQYF
CDR3nt: TGTGCTAGTGGTTTGGTACTAGCTCGGGATATCGGAGATACGCAGTATTTT

j_gene: TRBJ1-5
v_gene: TRBV2
d_gene: -
abundance: few
CDR3aa: CATSRTRDQPQHF
CDR3nt: TGTGCCACCTCGCGGACAAGAGATCAGCCCCAGCATTTT

j_gene: TRBJ1-2
v_gene: TRBV20-1
d_gene: TRBD1
abundance: -
CDR3aa: CSAPGGQPFSYGYTF
CDR3nt: TGCAGTGCTCCAGGGGGCCAACCTTTTAGCTATGGCTACACCTTC

j_gene: TRBJ2-7
v_gene: TRBV3-1
d_gene: -
abundance: few
CDR3aa: CASSPGPGGDYEQYF
CDR3nt: TGTGCCAGCAGCCCCGGGCCAGGGGGGGATTACGAGCAGTACTTC

j_gene: TRBJ2-1
v_gene: TRBV12-3/TRBV12-4
d_gene: -
abundance: few
CDR3aa: CASTSGQKQFF
CDR3nt: TGTGCCAGCACCTCCGGACAGAAGCAGTTCTTC

j_gene: TRBJ2-7
v_gene: TRBV6-1
d_gene: -
abundance: few
CDR3aa: CASSAEFSYEQYF
CDR3nt: TGTGCCAGCAGTGCAGAGTTCTCCTACGAGCAGTACTTC

j_gene: TRBJ2-2
v_gene: TRBV18
d_gene: -
abundance: -
CDR3aa: CASSPPFGTNNTGELFF
CDR3nt: TGTGCCAGCTCACCGCCCTTCGGGACAAATAACACCGGGGAGCTGTTTTTT

j_gene: TRBJ2-1
v_gene: TRBV9
d_gene: -
abundance: -
CDR3aa: CASSPREKGYNEQFF
CDR3nt: TGTGCCAGCAGCCCGCGGGAAAAGGGATACAATGAGCAGTTCTTC

j_gene: TRBJ2-3
v_gene: TRBV20-1
d_gene: -
abundance: -
CDR3aa: CSARDEADTQYF
CDR3nt: TGCAGTGCTAGAGATGAGGCGGATACGCAGTATTTT

j_gene: TRBJ2-1
v_gene: TRBV9
d_gene: -
abundance: -
CDR3aa: CASNRLGWAEDEQFF
CDR3nt: TGTGCCAGCAATCGACTTGGTTGGGCGGAGGATGAGCAGTTCTTC

j_gene: TRBJ2-1
v_gene: TRBV10-3
d_gene: -
abundance: -
CDR3aa: CAISEYGNNGQFF
CDR3nt: TGTGCCATCAGTGAGTATGGAAACAATGGGCAGTTCTTC

j_gene: TRBJ2-7
v_gene: TRBV12-3/TRBV12-4
d_gene: -
abundance: -
CDR3aa: CASSPHRGTYEQYF
CDR3nt: TGTGCCAGCAGTCCCCACCGGGGAACCTACGAGCAGTACTTC

j_gene: TRBJ2-7
v_gene: TRBV20-1
d_gene: -
abundance: few
CDR3aa: CSALDGEGPLGQHF
CDR3nt: TGCAGTGCCCTGGATGGGGAAGGGCCCCTCGGGCAGCACTTC

j_gene: TRBJ2-7
v_gene: TRBV30
d_gene: TRBD2
abundance: few
CDR3aa: CAWSVAGVGEQYF
CDR3nt: TGTGCCTGGAGTGTAGCGGGAGTTGGCGAGCAGTACTTC

j_gene: TRBJ2-2
v_gene: TRBV27
d_gene: TRBD2
abundance: -
CDR3aa: CASSFLAGGWTGELFF
CDR3nt: TGTGCCAGCAGTTTCCTAGCGGGGGGTTGGACCGGGGAGCTGTTTTTT

j_gene: TRBJ2-1
v_gene: TRBV2
d_gene: -
abundance: few
CDR3aa: CASKRQASSYNEQFF
CDR3nt: TGTGCCAGCAAACGACAGGCCTCCTCCTACAATGAGCAGTTCTTC

j_gene: TRBJ2-5
v_gene: TRBV12-3/TRBV12-4
d_gene: TRBD1
abundance: few
CDR3aa: CASRQGAGETQYF
CDR3nt: TGTGCCAGCAGGCAGGGGGCGGGAGAGACCCAGTACTTC

j_gene: TRBJ1-1
v_gene: TRBV28
d_gene: TRBD1
abundance: -
CDR3aa: CASTFPGGGSDTEAFF
CDR3nt: TGTGCCAGCACCTTCCCAGGGGGCGGAAGTGACACTGAAGCTTTCTTT